The T cell receptor (beta chain) under discussion was sequenced for a study of regulatory T cells in long-lasting Graves disease. Points from the study as a whole: The work looked only at peripheral blood and did not look at thyroid tissue.

The germline V gene has CDR1 MNHEY and CDR2 SMNVEV (reference sequence). The CDR3 covers 14 residues. Between the trimmed V and J ends, which lost 6 bases and 6 bases, there was a span of 15 bases. Described time point: persistent/refractory GD, antithyroid drugs over 5 years with positive TRAb. PBMC-extracted RNA yielded the TCR library. The source of the patients was an endocrinology department in Xi'an, China. In its sample, this clonotype was seen many times. What it binds is not known. Assembly of TCR beta libraries relied on iRepertoire HTBI primers together with Arm-PCR of CDR3 regions. One entry per CDR3 protein, called by TCRdb with MiXCR from the multiplex PCR reads. The table lists 450,000 or so distinct CDR3 sequences, around 21% of them singletons.

The TCR sequence derives from a female donor with Graves disease. V is TRBV27 and J is TRBJ2-1, with D possibly being TRBD2 (5 bases). The specimen was peripheral blood mononuclear cells (PBMCs), collected when the disease was refractory, from a patient treated with antithyroid drugs. Here the CDR3 reads CASRPLDAGNEQFF. CDR3 bases: TGTGCCAGCAGACCCCTTGACGCGGGCAATGAGCAGTTCTTC.